Given below is one TCR beta chain in context. Antigen specificity is unknown. This entry comes from a study of response to subunit inactivated influenza vaccine. Broader study findings: The authors proposed limited new T cell recruitment per seasonal influenza vaccination.

This CDR3 comprises 14 residues. V was clipped by 4 bases and J by 5 bases, with 16 bases between them. Looked up from germline, CDR1 is SGHRS and CDR2 is YFSETQ. TCRdb recomputed calls from the RT-PCR reads with MiXCR, one row per CDR3 protein. The sample contains about 650,000 distinct CDR3 sequences, around 13% of which appear only once. This sequence was found in a man aged 45 to 65 who received an inactivated influenza vaccine. This material consisted of PBMCs from blood, taken less than 15 days before vaccination. The gene calls are TRBV5-1 and TRBJ2-7; D unresolved. CDR3 region: CASSPDVRQDEQYF. The CDR3 DNA is TGCGCCAGCAGCCCGGACGTTAGACAAGACGAGCAGTACTTC.